Sequencing of this T cell receptor beta chain was carried out in a study of beta chain features in type 1 diabetes. Study in general: Sorted cell examination encompassed 100,000,000 or so cells across all samples.

Sequenced material consisted of expressed TCRB transcripts (all of the isolated RNA was reverse transcribed). TCRdb keeps only in-frame clones here, not all; method: immunoSEQ multiplex PCR. The data show a few hundred thousand clones, roughly 13% seen once. Findings and caveats of the study: Patients showed naive, central memory and Treg TCRB repertoires that appeared more similar than those of healthy donors. Moderate yet significant TCRB CDR3 shortening was seen in Type 1 diabetes patients in all four CD4+ subsets.

With regard to this clone: Antigen: not known.

Each of the CD4+ naive, central memory, regulatory and stem cell-like memory populations was sorted via CD45RO/CCR7/CD25/CD127/CD95/CD27. Germline V gene sequence: CDR1 GTSNPN, CDR2 SVGIG (reference sequence). V lost 4 bases to trimming and J lost 4 bases, with 11 bases between them. The length of the CDR3 is 13 residues. Sequenced input: naive CD4+ T cells from blood. The chain carries TRBV30 and TRBJ2-1; weak D call: TRBD2 (7 bases). The receptor was isolated from a man younger than 45 with type 1 diabetes. Written as DNA, the CDR3 is TGTGCCTGGACTGAGGGGGGGTACAATGAGCAGTTCTTC. This encodes CAWTEGGYNEQFF.